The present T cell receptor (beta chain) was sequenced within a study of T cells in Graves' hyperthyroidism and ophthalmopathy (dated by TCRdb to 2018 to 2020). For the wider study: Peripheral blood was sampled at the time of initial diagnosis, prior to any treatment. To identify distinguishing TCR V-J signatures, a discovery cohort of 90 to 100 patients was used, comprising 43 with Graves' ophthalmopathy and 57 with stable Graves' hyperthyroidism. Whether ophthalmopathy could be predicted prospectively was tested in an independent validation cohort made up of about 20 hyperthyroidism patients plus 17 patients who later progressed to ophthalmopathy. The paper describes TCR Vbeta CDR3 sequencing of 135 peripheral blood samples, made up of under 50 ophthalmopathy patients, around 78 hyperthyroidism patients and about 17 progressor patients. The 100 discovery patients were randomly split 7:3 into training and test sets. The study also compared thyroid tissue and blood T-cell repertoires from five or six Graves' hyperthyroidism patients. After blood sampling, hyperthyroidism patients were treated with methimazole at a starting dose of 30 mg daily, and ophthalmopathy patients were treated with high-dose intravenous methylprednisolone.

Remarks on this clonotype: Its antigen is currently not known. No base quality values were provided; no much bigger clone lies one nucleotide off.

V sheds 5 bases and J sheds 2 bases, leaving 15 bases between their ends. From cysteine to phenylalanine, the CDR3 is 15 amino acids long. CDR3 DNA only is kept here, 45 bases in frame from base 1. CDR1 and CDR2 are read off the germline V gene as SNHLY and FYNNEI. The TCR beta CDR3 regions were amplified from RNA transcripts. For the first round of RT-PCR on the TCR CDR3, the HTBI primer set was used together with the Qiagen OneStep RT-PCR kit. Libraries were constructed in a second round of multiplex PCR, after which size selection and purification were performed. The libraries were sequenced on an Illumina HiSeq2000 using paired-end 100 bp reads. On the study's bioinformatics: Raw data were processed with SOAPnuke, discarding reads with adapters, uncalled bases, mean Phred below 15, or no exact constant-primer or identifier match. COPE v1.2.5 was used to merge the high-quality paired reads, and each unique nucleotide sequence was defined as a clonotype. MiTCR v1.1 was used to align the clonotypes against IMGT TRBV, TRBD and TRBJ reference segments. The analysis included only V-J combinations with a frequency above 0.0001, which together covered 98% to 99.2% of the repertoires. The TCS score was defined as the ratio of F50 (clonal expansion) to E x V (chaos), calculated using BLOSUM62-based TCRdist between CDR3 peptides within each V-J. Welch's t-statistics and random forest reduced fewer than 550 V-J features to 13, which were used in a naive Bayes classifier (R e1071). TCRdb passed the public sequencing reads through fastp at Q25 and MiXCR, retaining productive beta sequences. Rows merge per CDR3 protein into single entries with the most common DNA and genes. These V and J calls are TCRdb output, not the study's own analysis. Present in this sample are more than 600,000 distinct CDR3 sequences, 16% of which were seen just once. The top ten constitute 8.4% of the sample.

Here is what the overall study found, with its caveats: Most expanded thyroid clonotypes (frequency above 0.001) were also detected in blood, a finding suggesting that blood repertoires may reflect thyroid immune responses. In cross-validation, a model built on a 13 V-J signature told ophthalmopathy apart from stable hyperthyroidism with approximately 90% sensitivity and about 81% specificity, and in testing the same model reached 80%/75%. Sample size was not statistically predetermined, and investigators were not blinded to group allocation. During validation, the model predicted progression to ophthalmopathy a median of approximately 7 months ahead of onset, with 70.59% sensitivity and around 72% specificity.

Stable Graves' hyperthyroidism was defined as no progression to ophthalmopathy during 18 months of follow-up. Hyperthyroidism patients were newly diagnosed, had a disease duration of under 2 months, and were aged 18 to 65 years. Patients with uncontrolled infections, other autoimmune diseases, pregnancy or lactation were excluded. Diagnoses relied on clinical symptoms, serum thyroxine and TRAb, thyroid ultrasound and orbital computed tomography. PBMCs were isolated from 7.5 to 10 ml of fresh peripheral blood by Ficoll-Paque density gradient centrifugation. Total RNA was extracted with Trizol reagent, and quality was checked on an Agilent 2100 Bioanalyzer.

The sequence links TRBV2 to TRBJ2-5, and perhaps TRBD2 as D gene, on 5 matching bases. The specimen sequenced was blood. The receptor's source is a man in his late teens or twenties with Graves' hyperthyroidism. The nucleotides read TGTGCCAGCAGTCCAGTTCTCGAGCGGCAAGAGACCCAGTACTTC. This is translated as CASSPVLERQETQYF. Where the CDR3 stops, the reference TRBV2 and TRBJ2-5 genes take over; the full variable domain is EPEVTQTPSHQVTQMGQEVILRCVPISNHLYFYWYRQILGQKVEFLVSFYNNEISEKSEIFDDQFSVERPDGSNFTLKIRSTKLEDSAMYFCASSPVLERQETQYFGPGTRLLVL.